This T cell receptor beta chain was obtained from a study of vaccination effects on CD4 cells after COVID-19. At the level of the study: Participants received two doses of either the BNT162b2 or mRNA-1273 vaccine. A couple of convalescent patients gave samples 16 days and one week before vaccination.

With respect to this clone: Its antigen is currently unknown.

This CDR3 has 14 amino acids. Trimming stripped 6 bases from V and 5 bases from J, with 14 bases between. Germline V CDR1 and CDR2: LGHNA, YSLEER. Study results and caveats: Marked clonal contraction was seen late after vaccination (in both infection- and vaccine-induced clones).

Before any sequencing was done, the ViraFEST assay used viral peptide pools to expand antigen-specific CD4+ T cells. Culturing for about 10 days preceded CD4+ T cell isolation. Confirmation by PCR established that the person had SARS-CoV-2 infection between March and December 2020. The authors exchanged half the medium for IL-2 medium on days 3 and 7. Here immunoSEQ multiplex PCR was the method, and the copy in TCRdb shows in-frame clones only, minus some. The sample carries around 30,000 clones, 77% recorded once. The chain couples TRBV4-3 to TRBJ2-1; D is unclear. The sample here was CD4+ T cells from PBMCs cultured with HCoV-NL63 spike peptides, taken before COVID-19 vaccination. This TCR was sampled from a human donor who had a prior SARS-CoV-2 infection. This CDR3 is CASSRLVIDNEQFF. CDR3 nucleotide sequence: TGCGCCAGCAGTCGGTTAGTTATAGACAATGAGCAGTTCTTC.